This T cell receptor (beta chain) was documented in a study of blood T cell repertoires in COVID-19. The CDR3 covers 16 residues. Deletions cut 4 bases from V and 7 bases from J, with 17 bases between. Germline V gene lookup returns CDR1 MDHEN and CDR2 SYDVKM. Recruits, aged roughly 18 to 89 years, lived in 25 or so US areas. Measured with immunoSEQ multiplex PCR; TCRdb has only the in-frame clones, and not every one. The sample yields over 350,000 clones, 88% seen once. The specimen was PBMCs or T cells enriched from blood (not recorded which). The chain uses TRBV28 and TRBJ1-6; D unresolved. This TCR came from a young woman who had recovered from COVID-19. Written as DNA, the CDR3 is TGTGCCAGCAGTTGGGTCCAGGCACCTCAAAATTCACCCCTCCACTTT. This encodes CASSWVQAPQNSPLHF.